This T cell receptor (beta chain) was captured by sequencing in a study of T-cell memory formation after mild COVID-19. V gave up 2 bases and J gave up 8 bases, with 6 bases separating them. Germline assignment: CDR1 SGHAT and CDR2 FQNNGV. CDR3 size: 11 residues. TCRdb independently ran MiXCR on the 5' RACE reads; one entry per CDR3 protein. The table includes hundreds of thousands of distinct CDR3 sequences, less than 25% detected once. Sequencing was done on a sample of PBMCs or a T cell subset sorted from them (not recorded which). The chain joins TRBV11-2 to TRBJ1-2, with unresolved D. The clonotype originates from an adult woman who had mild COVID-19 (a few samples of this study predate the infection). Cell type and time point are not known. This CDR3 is CASSLRRGYTF. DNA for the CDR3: TGTGCCAGCAGCTTACGTAGGGGCTACACCTTC.